The subject of this entry is one T cell receptor beta chain. Its antigen is still unknown. The source of the sample is a study of cytomegalovirus exposure and HLA in healthy donors. Primers included in the PCR were 60 Vbeta and 13 Jbeta primers. Clones were read by immunoSEQ multiplex PCR, and TCRdb kept only the in-frame ones, dropping some. The sample holds some 100,000 clones; 84% are singletons and the top ten take 1.2%. Overall study results and limits: Previous analysis showed most TCR beta V segments were productive about 87% or about 30% of the time. Later on, an analysis showed TCR association rates differing by HLA locus, with DRB1 the most and HLA-C the fewest. Cytomegalovirus-associated TCR beta chains were listed, numbering roughly 150. One cluster of highly shared sequence variants probably arose as a sequencing artifact.

Germline V CDR1 and CDR2: SGHRS, YFSETQ. V was pared by 2 bases and J by 0 bases, with 0 bases of the junction left unmatched. This CDR3 has 14 amino acids. The receptor was derived from a young woman in good health and CMV-seronegative. The chain has TRBV5-1 and TRBJ2-3; 7 bases align to TRBD2. Specimen: PBMCs. CDR3: CASSFSGSTDTQYF. As DNA, the CDR3 is TGCGCCAGCAGCTTTAGCGGGAGCACAGATACGCAGTATTTT.